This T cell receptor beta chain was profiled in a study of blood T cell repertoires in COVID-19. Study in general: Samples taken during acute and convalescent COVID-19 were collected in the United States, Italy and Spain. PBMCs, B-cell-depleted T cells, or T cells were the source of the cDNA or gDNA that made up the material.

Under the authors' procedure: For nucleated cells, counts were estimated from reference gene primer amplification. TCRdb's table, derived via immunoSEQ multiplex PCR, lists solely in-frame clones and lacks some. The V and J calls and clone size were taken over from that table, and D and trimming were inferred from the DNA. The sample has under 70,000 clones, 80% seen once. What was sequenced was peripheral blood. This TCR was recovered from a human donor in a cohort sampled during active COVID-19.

The chain's CDR3 is CASSLPRNTIYF. CDR3 in DNA: TGTGCCAGCAGCTTACCCCGGAACACCATATATTTT. The chain carries TRBV7-2 and TRBJ1-3; no definite D call. V was shortened by 2 bases and J by 7 bases, with 6 bases between the two germline ends. The CDR3 is 12 amino acids. From germline, CDR1 is SGHTA and CDR2 FQGNSA.